This T cell receptor (beta chain) was sequenced during a study of shared clonotypes between healthy human individuals. This clone has only one observation. Germline lookup yields CDR1 SEHNR and CDR2 FQNEAQ (reference sequence). V was pared by 1 base and J by 6 bases, with 6 bases of the junction left unmatched. This CDR3 is built from 15 residues. Sequencing was performed with immunoSEQ multiplex PCR; in TCRdb, only in-frame clones are kept and a portion is missing. The sample contains around 1 million clones, less than 85% of which appear only once. This clonotype originated in a man in his late teens or twenties in good health. This chain uses TRBV7-9 with TRBJ1-1, with 9 bases fitting TRBD1. The sample comprised memory CD4+ T cells sorted from blood. As for subset: CD45RA-negative fraction. The DNA for the CDR3 is TGTGCCAGCAGCTTAGATAGACAGGGGGACCCTGAAGCTTTCTTT. It specifies CASSLDRQGDPEAFF.